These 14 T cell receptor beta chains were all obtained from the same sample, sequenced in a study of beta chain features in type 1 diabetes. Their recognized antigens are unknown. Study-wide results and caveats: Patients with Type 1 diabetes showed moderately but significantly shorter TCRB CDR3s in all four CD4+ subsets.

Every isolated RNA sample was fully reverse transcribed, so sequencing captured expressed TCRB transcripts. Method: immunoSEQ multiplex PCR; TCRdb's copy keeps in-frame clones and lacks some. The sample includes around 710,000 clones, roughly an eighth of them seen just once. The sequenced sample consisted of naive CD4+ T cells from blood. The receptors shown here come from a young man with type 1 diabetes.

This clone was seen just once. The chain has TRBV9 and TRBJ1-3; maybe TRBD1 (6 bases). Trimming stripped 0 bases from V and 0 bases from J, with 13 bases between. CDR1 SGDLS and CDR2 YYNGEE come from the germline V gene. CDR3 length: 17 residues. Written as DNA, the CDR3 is TGTGCCAGCAGCGTAGAAAGGGGGGCCGACTCTGGAAACACCATATATTTT. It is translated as CASSVERGADSGNTIYF.

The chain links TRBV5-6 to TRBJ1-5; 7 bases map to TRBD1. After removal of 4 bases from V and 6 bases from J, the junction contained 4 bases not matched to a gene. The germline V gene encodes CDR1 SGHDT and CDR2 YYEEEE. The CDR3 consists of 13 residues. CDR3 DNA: TGTGCCAGCAGCCTGACAGGGTTTCAGCCCCAGCATTTT. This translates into CASSLTGFQPQHF. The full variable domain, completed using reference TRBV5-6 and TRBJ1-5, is DAGVTQSPTHLIKTRGQQVTLRCSPKSGHDTVSWYQQALGQGPQFIFQYYEEEERQRGNFPDRFSGHQFPNYSSELNVNALLLGDSALYLCASSLTGFQPQHFGDGTRLSIL.

CDR3 sequence: CASSREGQLYGYTF. For the CDR3, the DNA is TGTGCCAGCAGCCGGGAAGGGCAACTTTATGGCTACACCTTC. V and J are TRBV4-2 and TRBJ1-2; D is uncertain. CDR1 is LGHNA and CDR2 is YNFKEQ in the germline V gene. V shed 4 bases and J shed 5 bases, with 14 bases lying between them. The CDR3 has 14 residues.

CDR3 sequence reads: CASSVGAGEETQYF. The CDR3 coding sequence is TGTGCCAGCAGCGTAGGTGCGGGGGAAGAGACCCAGTACTTC. The rearrangement uses TRBV9 and TRBJ2-5, with 7 bases that match TRBD2. Per the germline V gene, CDR1 is SGDLS and CDR2 is YYNGEE. The CDR3 contains 14 residues. The ends lost 0 bases at V and 3 bases at J; junction bases unmatched: 2.

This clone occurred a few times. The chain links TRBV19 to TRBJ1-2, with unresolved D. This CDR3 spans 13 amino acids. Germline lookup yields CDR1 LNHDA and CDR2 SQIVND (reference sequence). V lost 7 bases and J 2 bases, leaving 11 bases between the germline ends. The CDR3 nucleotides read TGTGCCAGTATCCAACAAGGGAACTATGGCTACACCTTC. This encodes CASIQQGNYGYTF.

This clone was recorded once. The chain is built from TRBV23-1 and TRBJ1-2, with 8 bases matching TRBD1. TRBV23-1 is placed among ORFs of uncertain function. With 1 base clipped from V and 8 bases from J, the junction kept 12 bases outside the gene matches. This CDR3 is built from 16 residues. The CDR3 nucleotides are TGCGCCAGCAGTCAATATATGGAGGGGACAGGCGGGGGCTACACCTTC. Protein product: CASSQYMEGTGGGYTF.

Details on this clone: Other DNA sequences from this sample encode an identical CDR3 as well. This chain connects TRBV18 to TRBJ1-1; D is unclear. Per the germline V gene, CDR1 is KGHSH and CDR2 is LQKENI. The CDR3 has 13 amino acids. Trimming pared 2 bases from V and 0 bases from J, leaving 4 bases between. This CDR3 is CASSPGLNTEAFF. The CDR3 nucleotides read TGTGCCAGCTCACCAGGTCTGAACACTGAAGCTTTCTTT.

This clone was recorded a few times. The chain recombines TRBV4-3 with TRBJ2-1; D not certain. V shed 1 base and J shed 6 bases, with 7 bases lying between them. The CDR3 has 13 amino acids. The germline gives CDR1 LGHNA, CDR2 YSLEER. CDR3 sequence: CASSQAPGNEQFF. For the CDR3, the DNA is TGCGCCAGCAGCCAAGCACCTGGCAATGAGCAGTTCTTC.

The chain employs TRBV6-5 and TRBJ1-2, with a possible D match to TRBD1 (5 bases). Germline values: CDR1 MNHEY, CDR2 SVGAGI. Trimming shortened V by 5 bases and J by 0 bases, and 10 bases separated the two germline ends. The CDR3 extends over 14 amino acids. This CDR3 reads CASSRTNTNYGYTF. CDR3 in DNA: TGTGCCAGCAGTCGGACAAACACTAACTATGGCTACACCTTC.

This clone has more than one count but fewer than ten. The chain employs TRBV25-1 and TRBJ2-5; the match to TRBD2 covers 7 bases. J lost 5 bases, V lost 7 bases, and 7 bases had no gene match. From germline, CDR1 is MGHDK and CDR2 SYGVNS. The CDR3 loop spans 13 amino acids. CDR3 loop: CASINGGYETQYF. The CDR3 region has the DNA TGTGCCAGCATTAACGGGGGGTACGAGACCCAGTACTTC.

The CDR3: CASSGRDSYGYTF. The CDR3 DNA is TGTGCCAGTAGTGGGAGGGACAGCTATGGCTACACCTTC. The V call is TRBV19, the J call TRBJ1-2, with TRBD1 matching 7 bases. With 5 bases clipped from V and 4 bases from J, the junction kept 4 bases outside the gene matches. CDR1 LNHDA and CDR2 SQIVND come from the germline V gene (reference sequence). This CDR3 has 13 amino acids.

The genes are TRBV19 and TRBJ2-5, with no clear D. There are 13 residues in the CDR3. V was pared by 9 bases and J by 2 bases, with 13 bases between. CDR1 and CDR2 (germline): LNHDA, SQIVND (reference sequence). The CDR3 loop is CASAPVGQETQYF. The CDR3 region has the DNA TGTGCCAGCGCCCCAGTTGGACAAGAGACCCAGTACTTC.

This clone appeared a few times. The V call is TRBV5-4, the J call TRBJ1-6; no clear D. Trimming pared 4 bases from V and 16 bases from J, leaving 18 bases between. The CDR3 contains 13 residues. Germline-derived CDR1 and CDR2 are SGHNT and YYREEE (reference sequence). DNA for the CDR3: TGTGCCAGCAGCGCAGGAGTGAGCAAGGAGCTCCACTTT. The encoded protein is CASSAGVSKELHF.

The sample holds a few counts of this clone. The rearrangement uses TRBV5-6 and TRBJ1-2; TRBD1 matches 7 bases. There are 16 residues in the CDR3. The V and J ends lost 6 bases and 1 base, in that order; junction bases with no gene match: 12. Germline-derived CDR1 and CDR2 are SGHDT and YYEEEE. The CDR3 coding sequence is TGTGCCAGCACCCCCCGGACGGGACAGTATAACTATGGCTACACCTTC. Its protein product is CASTPRTGQYNYGYTF.